The 31 T cell receptor beta chains presented below share a single source sample, sequenced in a study of cytomegalovirus exposure and HLA in healthy donors. Both 60 Vbeta primers and 13 Jbeta primers went into the PCR. Sequencing was performed with immunoSEQ multiplex PCR; in TCRdb, only in-frame clones are kept and a portion is missing. This repertoire shows 85,000 to 130,000 clones, 70% to 75% found once; its top ten account for about 2.8%. Sequenced: PBMCs. The receptor source for this set is a female donor in good health and CMV-seronegative.

The V gene is TRBV7-9, the J gene TRBJ1-1, with D maybe TRBD1 (6 bases). This CDR3 comprises 14 residues. V gave up 4 bases and J gave up 3 bases, with 12 bases separating them. Germline V gene sequence: CDR1 SEHNR, CDR2 FQNEAQ (reference sequence). In DNA, the CDR3 is TGTGCCAGCAGCTCCGGGGGGCGCGACACTGAAGCTTTCTTT. It yields the protein CASSSGGRDTEAFF.

The gene calls are TRBV9 and TRBJ2-1; a weak D match, TRBD1 (6 bases). The CDR3 is 15 amino acids. Germline assignment: CDR1 SGDLS and CDR2 YYNGEE. The germline V and J ends were trimmed by 0 bases and 1 base, with 8 bases remaining between them. As DNA, the CDR3 is TGTGCCAGCAGCGTAGACAGGGTATCCTACAATGAGCAGTTCTTC. Translation: CASSVDRVSYNEQFF.

This clone was picked up a small number of times. V usage is TRBV19 and J usage is TRBJ2-2, with 8 bases identical to TRBD2. This CDR3 is built from 14 residues. Germline lookup yields CDR1 LNHDA and CDR2 SQIVND (reference sequence). Trimming took 6 bases from V and 4 from J; bases not matched to a gene: 4. The CDR3 is CASRKGTSTGELFF. The CDR3 DNA reads as TGTGCCAGTAGGAAGGGGACTAGCACCGGGGAGCTGTTTTTT.

This clone was counted only a few times. The chain couples TRBV29-1 to TRBJ2-7, with 10 bases identical to TRBD2. The V gene's germline CDR1 is SQVTM and CDR2 ANQGSEA. The CDR3 length is 16 residues. Unmatched junction bases numbered 14, after V lost 2 bases and J lost 7 bases. The CDR3 reads CSVESGLAGVPGEQYF. The CDR3 region has the DNA TGCAGCGTTGAATCAGGCCTAGCGGGAGTCCCAGGTGAGCAGTACTTC.

With regard to this clone: An end of the junction does not agree with germline; a read error may underlie this. The V gene is TRBV25-1, the J gene TRBJ2-7, with 7 bases that match TRBD1. Looked up from germline, CDR1 is MGHDK and CDR2 is SYGVNS. The CDR3 consists of 14 residues. The CDR3 DNA is TGTGCCAGTAGTGAGAACAGGGGAACGTCCGAGCAGTACTTC. Translation gives CASSENRGTSEQYF.

The rearrangement joins TRBV6-5 to TRBJ1-3; D perhaps matches TRBD1 (6 bases). The V gene's germline CDR1 is MNHEY and CDR2 SVGAGI. Trimming shortened V by 4 bases and J by 0 bases, and 13 bases separated the two germline ends. The CDR3 loop spans 16 amino acids. CDR3 region: CASSSGTTVSGNTIYF. The DNA for the CDR3 is TGTGCCAGCAGTTCAGGGACAACGGTCTCTGGAAACACCATATATTTT.

This rearrangement joins TRBV14 to TRBJ2-7, with 8 bases that match TRBD2. V lost 2 bases and J lost 5; bases outside the gene matches: 14. This CDR3 contains 17 residues. Germline CDR1 reads SGHDN; CDR2 reads FVKESK. CDR3: CASSQLSGSAFRDEQYF. As DNA, the CDR3 is TGTGCCAGCAGCCAACTCAGCGGGAGCGCCTTCAGGGACGAGCAGTACTTC.

This chain links TRBV13 with TRBJ2-7; D perhaps matches TRBD2 (6 bases). Looked up from germline, CDR1 is PRHDT and CDR2 is FYEKMQ (reference sequence). V was cut by 3 bases and J by 2 bases, with 11 bases left in between. The CDR3 totals 14 residues. This chain's CDR3 is CASSFLATPYEQYF. The CDR3 DNA reads TGTGCCAGCAGCTTTCTAGCGACCCCCTACGAGCAGTACTTC.

The chain carries TRBV6-5 and TRBJ2-2; 7 nucleotides match TRBD2. This CDR3 region has 14 residues. V dropped 9 bases and J dropped 3; count of bases not matched to a gene: 7. CDR1 and CDR2 from the germline V gene are MNHEY and SVGAGI. The CDR3 DNA is TGTGCCAGTTCCGGGGGGTCGGACACCGGGGAGCTGTTTTTT. This sequence encodes CASSGGSDTGELFF.

The chain is built from TRBV5-4 and TRBJ1-1; weak D call: TRBD1 (5 bases). In germline, CDR1 is SGHNT, CDR2 YYREEE (reference sequence). CDR3 length: 14 residues. The germline V and J ends were trimmed by 4 bases and 0 bases, with 10 bases remaining between them. As DNA, the CDR3 is TGTGCCAGCAGCCTGCAGGGTATGAACACTGAAGCTTTCTTT. Protein: CASSLQGMNTEAFF.

The chain employs TRBV7-2 and TRBJ2-5; possibly TRBD2 for D (6 bases). Germline CDR1 reads SGHTA; CDR2 reads FQGNSA. Trimming took off 5 bases at V and 6 bases at J, with 19 bases between the two ends. There are 15 residues in the CDR3. The CDR3 protein is CASSLGPGEAKTQYF. CDR3 DNA: TGTGCCAGCAGCCTGGGGCCGGGAGAGGCGAAGACCCAGTACTTC.

The CDR3 reads CASSLRRLAGPIETQYF. The CDR3, as DNA: TGTGCCAGCAGCTTACGCCGACTAGCGGGCCCTATAGAGACCCAGTACTTC. V is TRBV11-3 and J is TRBJ2-5, with 10 bases fitting TRBD2. The V segment lost 2 bases and the J segment 4 bases; nucleotides outside the gene matches: 10. This CDR3 has 17 residues. CDR1 and CDR2 (germline): SGHNT, YENEEA.

This clone came up a few times. The chain has TRBV21-1 and TRBJ1-5; the table calls TRBD1, which could not be checked here. TRBV21-1 is labeled a pseudogene. The CDR3 extends over 15 amino acids. The CDR3: CASILRTGSNQPQHF. In nucleotides, the CDR3 is TGTGCCAGCATTCTCCGGACAGGGAGCAATCAGCCCCAGCATTTT.

This clone was seen more than once but under ten times. The chain links TRBV6-5 to TRBJ1-3; 10 bases fit TRBD1. V shed 5 bases, J shed 5 bases, and the junction held 6 bases outside the gene matches. This CDR3 comprises 15 residues. Germline CDR1 reads MNHEY; CDR2 reads SVGAGI. The CDR3 sequence: CASSTGTGVRNTIYF. In nucleotides, the CDR3 is TGTGCCAGCAGTACCGGGACAGGGGTACGAAACACCATATATTTT.

This clone turned up a few times. The rearrangement uses TRBV6-1 and TRBJ2-3, with TRBD1 matching 8 bases. Germline V gene sequence: CDR1 MNHNS, CDR2 SASEGT. The CDR3 is 16 residues long. V dropped 3 bases and J dropped 5; count of bases not matched to a gene: 10. CDR3 loop: CASSERTGRSGDTQYF. The CDR3 DNA sequence: TGTGCCAGCAGTGAGCGGACAGGGCGCTCGGGAGATACGCAGTATTTT.

V is TRBV5-1 and J is TRBJ1-4, with 11 bases lining up with TRBD1. V gave up 4 bases and J gave up 8 bases; unmatched junction bases: 4. Germline V gene lookup returns CDR1 SGHRS and CDR2 YFSETQ. This CDR3 contains 14 residues. The CDR3 sequence: CASSPGQGGEKLFF. Here the CDR3 DNA reads TGCGCCAGCAGCCCGGGACAGGGGGGGGAAAAACTGTTTTTT. Complete variable domain (other parts from reference TRBV5-1 and TRBJ1-4): KAGVTQTPRYLIKTRGQQVTLSCSPISGHRSVSWYQQTPGQGLQFLFEYFSETQRNKGNFPGRFSGRQFSNSRSEMNVSTLELGDSALYLCASSPGQGGEKLFFGSGTQLSVL.

This clone was seen a few times. DNA for the CDR3: TGTGCCAGCAGCTTAGAGGGGGCTGGCTCCTACGAGCAGTACTTC. This translates into CASSLEGAGSYEQYF. The chain carries TRBV11-3 and TRBJ2-7, with D perhaps matching TRBD1 (6 bases). Trimming removed 0 bases from V and 0 bases from J, with 9 bases in between. Per the germline V gene, CDR1 is SGHNT and CDR2 is YENEEA. This CDR3 comprises 15 residues.

This clone has just a few counts. The V gene is TRBV5-1, the J gene TRBJ2-7; possibly TRBD1 for D (6 bases). V lost 6 bases to trimming and J lost 2 bases, with 12 bases between them. Per the germline V gene, CDR1 is SGHRS and CDR2 is YFSETQ. This CDR3 comprises 13 residues. This CDR3 is CASTAGVAYEQYF. The CDR3 nucleotides are TGCGCCAGCACCGCAGGGGTGGCCTACGAGCAGTACTTC. Supplemented by reference TRBV5-1 and TRBJ2-7, the full variable domain reads KAGVTQTPRYLIKTRGQQVTLSCSPISGHRSVSWYQQTPGQGLQFLFEYFSETQRNKGNFPGRFSGRQFSNSRSEMNVSTLELGDSALYLCASTAGVAYEQYFGPGTRLTVT.

There are a few counts of this clone. V and J are TRBV5-1 and TRBJ2-7; D perhaps matches TRBD2 (7 bases). The CDR3 runs to 16 residues. Germline loops: CDR1 SGHRS, CDR2 YFSETQ. V shed 4 bases and J shed 4 bases, with 21 bases lying between them. The CDR3 here is CASSRTPGDYPYEQYF. CDR3 sequence (DNA): TGCGCCAGCAGCCGCACCCCAGGGGACTACCCTTACGAGCAGTACTTC.

The chain couples TRBV6-6 to TRBJ2-7; D unclear. Trimming pared 6 bases from V and 3 bases from J, leaving 15 bases between. CDR1 and CDR2 from the germline V gene are MNHNY and SVGAGI (reference sequence). The CDR3 covers 14 residues. CDR3 region: CASSPKISLYEQYF. The CDR3 nucleotides are TGTGCCAGCAGCCCAAAAATAAGCCTCTACGAGCAGTACTTC.

A few counts support this clone. CDR3 sequence reads: CASSLGGDYGYTF. CDR3 sequence (DNA): TGTGCCAGCAGCTTAGGGGGCGACTATGGCTACACCTTC. This chain connects TRBV11-2 to TRBJ1-2; a possible D gene is TRBD1 (5 bases). Trimming cost V 1 base and J 3 bases, with 6 bases left between them. The germline V gene has CDR1 SGHAT and CDR2 FQNNGV. The CDR3 spans 13 residues.

The rearrangement uses TRBV6-5 and TRBJ2-6; D is undetermined. CDR1 and CDR2 from the germline V gene are MNHEY and SVGAGI. V lost 8 bases, J lost 0 bases, and 11 bases lay in between. The CDR3 sequence is 15 residues long. DNA of the CDR3: TGTGCCAGCGCCACAGCAGGCTCTGGGGCCAACGTCCTGACTTTC. Translating it yields CASATAGSGANVLTF.

This clone has a handful of counts. This chain uses TRBV7-2 with TRBJ2-5; possibly TRBD2 for D (7 bases). V was trimmed by 8 bases and J by 0 bases, leaving 22 bases between them. The CDR3 totals 17 residues. Germline values: CDR1 SGHTA, CDR2 FQGNSA. As DNA, the CDR3 is TGTGCCAGCTCCGGGGGGCTAGCGGCTACGTACCAAGAGACCCAGTACTTC. It is translated as CASSGGLAATYQETQYF.

This sequence joins TRBV4-1 and TRBJ1-1; D perhaps matches TRBD1 (6 bases). The CDR3 is made up of 16 amino acids. The V gene lost 1 base and the J gene lost 0 bases, with 12 bases spanning the gap. Germline CDR1 reads MGHRA; CDR2 reads YSYEKL. The CDR3 DNA reads as TGCGCCAGCAGCCAAGGGCAGGGGATCATGAACACTGAAGCTTTCTTT. This translates into CASSQGQGIMNTEAFF.

This clone turned up a few times. The chain carries TRBV13 and TRBJ1-4, with D possibly TRBD1 on 5 matching bases. The V end was cut by 4 bases, the J end by 6 bases, with 12 bases between. This CDR3 comprises 14 residues. CDR1 and CDR2 from the germline V gene are PRHDT and FYEKMQ (reference sequence). This chain's CDR3 is CASSSKGWDEKLFF. CDR3 sequence (DNA): TGTGCCAGCAGCTCCAAGGGGTGGGATGAAAAACTGTTTTTT.

This chain uses TRBV7-8 with TRBJ2-7; 11 positions match TRBD2. The CDR3 runs to 15 residues. The germline gives CDR1 SGHVS, CDR2 FQNEAQ. Losses at the gene ends were 4 bases for V and 4 bases for J; bases not matched to a gene: 6. The CDR3 DNA reads TGTGCCAGCAGCTACCGTACTAGCGGGAGTTACGAGCAGTACTTC. Residues: CASSYRTSGSYEQYF.

As DNA, the CDR3 is TGTGCCATCAGTGGCACGAGGACTACACTTCCCCAATTTATCTACGAGCAGTACTTC. Protein sequence: CAISGTRTTLPQFIYEQYF. The chain joins TRBV10-3 to TRBJ2-7; perhaps TRBD2 as D (6 bases). The CDR3 runs 19 residues. Trimming removed 4 bases from V and 3 bases from J, with 28 bases in between. In germline, CDR1 is ENHRY, CDR2 SYGVKD.

This clone showed up just a few times. The CDR3 region is CASRPAGGSTDTQYF. The CDR3 DNA reads as TGTGCCAGCAGGCCAGCGGGAGGGAGCACAGATACGCAGTATTTT. The rearrangement links TRBV25-1 to TRBJ2-3; 10 bases are shared with TRBD2. The junction had 3 bases not matched to a gene; V was cut back by 6 bases and J by 0 bases. The CDR3 has 15 residues. Germline V CDR1 and CDR2: MGHDK, SYGVNS.

The genes are TRBV7-9 and TRBJ2-7; 7 nucleotides align to TRBD1. The CDR3 has 15 amino acids. After removal of 0 bases from V and 3 bases from J, the junction contained 5 bases not matched to a gene. CDR1 and CDR2 from the germline V gene are SEHNR and FQNEAQ (reference sequence). The CDR3 sequence is CASSLAEGAGYEQYF. The CDR3 nucleotides read TGTGCCAGCAGCTTAGCCGAGGGGGCGGGCTACGAGCAGTACTTC.

J is TRBJ2-5 and V is TRBV27, with 9 bases fitting TRBD1. This CDR3 is built from 13 residues. V trimming: 4 bases; J trimming: 10 bases; junction bases outside the gene matches: 7. Germline CDR1 is MNHEY and CDR2 is SMNVEV (reference sequence). The CDR3 protein is CASSSGQGADQYF. CDR3 bases: TGTGCCAGCAGTTCGGGACAGGGCGCGGACCAGTACTTC.

CDR3 DNA: TGCGCCAGCAGCCGGACAGGGGGTTCCACTGAAGCTTTCTTT. Translation: CASSRTGGSTEAFF. V gene TRBV5-1 combines with J gene TRBJ1-1; 10 nucleotides agree with TRBD1. After removal of 4 bases from V and 4 bases from J, the junction contained 4 bases not matched to a gene. CDR1 is SGHRS, CDR2 YFSETQ, per germline. The CDR3 is made up of 14 amino acids. Full variable domain (outside the CDR3, taken from reference TRBV5-1 and TRBJ1-1): KAGVTQTPRYLIKTRGQQVTLSCSPISGHRSVSWYQQTPGQGLQFLFEYFSETQRNKGNFPGRFSGRQFSNSRSEMNVSTLELGDSALYLCASSRTGGSTEAFFGQGTRLTVV.